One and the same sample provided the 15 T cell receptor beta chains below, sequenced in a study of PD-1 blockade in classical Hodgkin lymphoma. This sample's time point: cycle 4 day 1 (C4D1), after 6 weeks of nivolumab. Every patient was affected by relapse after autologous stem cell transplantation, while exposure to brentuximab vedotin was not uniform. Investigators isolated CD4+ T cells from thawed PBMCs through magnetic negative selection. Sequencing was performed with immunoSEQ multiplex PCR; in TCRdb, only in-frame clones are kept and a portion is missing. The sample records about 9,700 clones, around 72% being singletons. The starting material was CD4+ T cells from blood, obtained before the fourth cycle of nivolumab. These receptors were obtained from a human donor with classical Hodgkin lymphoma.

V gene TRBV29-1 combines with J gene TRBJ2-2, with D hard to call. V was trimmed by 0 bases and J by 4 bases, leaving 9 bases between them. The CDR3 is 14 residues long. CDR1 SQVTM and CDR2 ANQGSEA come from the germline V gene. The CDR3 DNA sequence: TGCAGCGTTGAAGATACGGGTATCACCGGGGAGCTGTTTTTT. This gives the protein CSVEDTGITGELFF.

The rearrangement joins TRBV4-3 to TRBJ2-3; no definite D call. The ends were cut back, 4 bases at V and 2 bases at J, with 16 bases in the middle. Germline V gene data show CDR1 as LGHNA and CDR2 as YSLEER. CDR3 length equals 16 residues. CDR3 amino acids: CASSLSLTGYTDTQYF. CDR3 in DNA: TGCGCCAGCAGCCTCTCCTTGACTGGCTACACAGATACGCAGTATTTT.

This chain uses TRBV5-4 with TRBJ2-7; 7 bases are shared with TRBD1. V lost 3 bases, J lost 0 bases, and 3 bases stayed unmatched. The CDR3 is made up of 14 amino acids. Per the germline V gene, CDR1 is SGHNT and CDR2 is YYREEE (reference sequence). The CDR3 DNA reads TGTGCCAGCAGCTCGGACAGGAGCTCCTACGAGCAGTACTTC. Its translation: CASSSDRSSYEQYF.

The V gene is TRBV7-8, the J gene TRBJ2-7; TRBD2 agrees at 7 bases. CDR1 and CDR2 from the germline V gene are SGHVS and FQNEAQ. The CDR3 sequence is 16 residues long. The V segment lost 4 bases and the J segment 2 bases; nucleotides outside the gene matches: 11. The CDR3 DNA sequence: TGTGCCAGCAGCTCCGAAGCGGGGCGTTCGCCCTACGAGCAGTACTTC. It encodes CASSSEAGRSPYEQYF.

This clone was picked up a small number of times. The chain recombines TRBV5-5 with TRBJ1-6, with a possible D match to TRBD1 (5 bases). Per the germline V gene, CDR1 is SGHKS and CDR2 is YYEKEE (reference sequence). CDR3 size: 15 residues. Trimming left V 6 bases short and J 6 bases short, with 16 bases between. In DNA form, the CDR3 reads TGTGCCAGCACCTGGGGGAGGAATACTAATTCACCCCTCCACTTT. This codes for CASTWGRNTNSPLHF.

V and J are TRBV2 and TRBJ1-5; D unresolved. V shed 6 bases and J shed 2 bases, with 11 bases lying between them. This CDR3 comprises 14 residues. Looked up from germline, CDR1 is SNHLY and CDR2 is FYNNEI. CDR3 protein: CASSLRAGNQPQHF. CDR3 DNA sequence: TGTGCCAGCAGCCTTAGGGCGGGCAATCAGCCCCAGCATTTT.

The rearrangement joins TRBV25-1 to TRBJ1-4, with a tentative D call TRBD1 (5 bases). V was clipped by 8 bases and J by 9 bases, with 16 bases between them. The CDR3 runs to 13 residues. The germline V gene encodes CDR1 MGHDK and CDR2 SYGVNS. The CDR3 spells CASGDRRGKKLFF. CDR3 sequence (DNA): TGTGCCAGCGGGGATCGGCGGGGGAAAAAACTGTTTTTT.

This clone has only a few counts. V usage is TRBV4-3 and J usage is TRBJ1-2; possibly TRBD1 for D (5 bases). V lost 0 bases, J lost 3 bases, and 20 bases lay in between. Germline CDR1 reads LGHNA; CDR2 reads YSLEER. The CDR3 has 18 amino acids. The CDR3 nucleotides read TGCGCCAGCAGCCAAGATATAGGCTCAGCCATGGGACACTATGGCTACACCTTC. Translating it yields CASSQDIGSAMGHYGYTF.

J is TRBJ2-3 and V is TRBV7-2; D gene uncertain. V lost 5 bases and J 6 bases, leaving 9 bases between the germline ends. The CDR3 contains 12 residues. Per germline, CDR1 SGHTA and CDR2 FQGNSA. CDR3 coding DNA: TGTGCCAGCAGCCGAAGGATGGATACGCAGTATTTT. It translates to CASSRRMDTQYF.

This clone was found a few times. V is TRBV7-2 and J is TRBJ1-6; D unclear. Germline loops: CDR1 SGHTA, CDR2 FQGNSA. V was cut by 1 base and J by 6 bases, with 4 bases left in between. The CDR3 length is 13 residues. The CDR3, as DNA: TGTGCCAGCAGCTTAGGGAGTAATTCACCCCTCCACTTT. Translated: CASSLGSNSPLHF.

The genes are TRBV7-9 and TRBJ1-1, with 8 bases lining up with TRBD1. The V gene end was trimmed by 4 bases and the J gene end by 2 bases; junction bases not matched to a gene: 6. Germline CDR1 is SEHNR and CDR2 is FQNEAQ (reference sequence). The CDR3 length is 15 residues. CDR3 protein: CASSSGQDPNTEAFF. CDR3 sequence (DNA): TGTGCCAGCAGCTCGGGACAGGACCCCAACACTGAAGCTTTCTTT.

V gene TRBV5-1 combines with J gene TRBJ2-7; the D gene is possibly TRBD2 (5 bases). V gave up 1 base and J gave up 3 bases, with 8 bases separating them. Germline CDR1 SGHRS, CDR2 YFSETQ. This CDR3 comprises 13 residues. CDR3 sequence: CASSLRGDYEQYF. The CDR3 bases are TGCGCCAGCAGCTTGCGGGGAGACTACGAGCAGTACTTC.

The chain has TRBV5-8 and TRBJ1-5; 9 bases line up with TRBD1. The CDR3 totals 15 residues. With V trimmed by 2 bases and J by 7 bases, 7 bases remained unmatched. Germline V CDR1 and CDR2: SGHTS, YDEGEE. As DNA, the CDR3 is TGTGCCAGCAGCTTAGGGGACAGGGTTGGACAGCCCCAGCATTTT. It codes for CASSLGDRVGQPQHF. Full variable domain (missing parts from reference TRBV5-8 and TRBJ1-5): EAGVTQSPTHLIKTRGQQATLRCSPISGHTSVYWYQQALGLGLQFLLWYDEGEERNRGNFPPRFSGRQFPNYSSELNVNALELEDSALYLCASSLGDRVGQPQHFGDGTRLSIL.

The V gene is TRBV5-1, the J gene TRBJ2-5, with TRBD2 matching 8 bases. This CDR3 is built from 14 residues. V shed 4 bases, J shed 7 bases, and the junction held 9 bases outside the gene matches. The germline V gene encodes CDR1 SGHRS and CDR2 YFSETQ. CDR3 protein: CASSGTIAGGTQYF. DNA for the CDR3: TGCGCCAGCAGCGGGACCATCGCGGGGGGGACCCAGTACTTC.

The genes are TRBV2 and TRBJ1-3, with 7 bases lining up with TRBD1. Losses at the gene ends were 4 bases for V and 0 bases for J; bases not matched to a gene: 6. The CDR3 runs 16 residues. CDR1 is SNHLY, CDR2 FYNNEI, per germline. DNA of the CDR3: TGTGCCAGCAGTGTCCGGGACAGCAACTCTGGAAACACCATATATTTT. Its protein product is CASSVRDSNSGNTIYF.